The 27 T cell receptor beta chains below all came from one sample that was sequenced in a study of shared clonotypes between healthy human individuals. Profiled with immunoSEQ multiplex PCR; TCRdb holds only in-frame clones, not every one. The table includes about 2.3 million clones, around 93% detected once. Specimen: naive CD4+ T cells from PBMCs. Subset here: CD45RA+ positively selected. The source of these receptors is a man between 18 and 35 years old in good health. Some clones in this sample may be carry-over from other donors' samples.

This clone was seen a handful of times. The sample holds other DNA sequences that translate to the same CDR3. The chain carries TRBV6-5 and TRBJ2-5; D perhaps matches TRBD2 (5 bases). CDR1 and CDR2 from the germline V gene are MNHEY and SVGAGI. The CDR3 sequence is 14 residues long. The V end lost 0 bases, the J end lost 1 base, and 6 bases lay between the germline ends. The CDR3 spells CASSYSRGQETQYF. CDR3 in DNA: TGTGCCAGCAGTTACTCTCGGGGCCAAGAGACCCAGTACTTC.

J is TRBJ1-1 and V is TRBV19; a weak D match, TRBD1 (6 bases). Germline V lookup: CDR1 LNHDA, CDR2 SQIVND (reference sequence). The CDR3 runs to 15 residues. The ends were cut back, 6 bases at V and 1 base at J, with 15 bases in the middle. The CDR3 DNA is TGTGCCAGTAGGACCACCGGGACACCGAACACTGAAGCTTTCTTT. Translation gives CASRTTGTPNTEAFF.

This chain's CDR3 is CASSRQIYEQYF. CDR3 coding DNA: TGTGCCAGCAGTCGACAGATTTACGAGCAGTACTTC. This chain uses TRBV2 with TRBJ2-7; the D gene is possibly TRBD1 (5 bases). The V and J ends lost 5 bases and 4 bases respectively, with 9 bases between them. Germline loops: CDR1 SNHLY, CDR2 FYNNEI. This CDR3 spans 12 amino acids. Together with reference TRBV2 and TRBJ2-7, the CDR3 gives the full variable domain: EPEVTQTPSHQVTQMGQEVILRCVPISNHLYFYWYRQILGQKVEFLVSFYNNEISEKSEIFDDQFSVERPDGSNFTLKIRSTKLEDSAMYFCASSRQIYEQYFGPGTRLTVT.

The gene calls are TRBV29-1 and TRBJ1-2, with 7 bases lining up with TRBD1. Germline V CDR1 and CDR2: SQVTM, ANQGSEA. Losses at the gene ends were 2 bases for V and 6 bases for J; bases not matched to a gene: 6. The CDR3 is 13 amino acids. CDR3 amino acids: CSVERRTGDGYTF. For the CDR3, the DNA is TGCAGCGTTGAAAGGCGGACAGGAGATGGCTACACCTTC.

The chain is built from TRBV27 and TRBJ2-1; 14 nucleotides match TRBD2. CDR1 is MNHEY and CDR2 is SMNVEV in the germline V gene (reference sequence). V lost 5 bases to trimming and J lost 5 bases; unmatched junction nucleotides: 8. The CDR3 runs to 17 residues. The CDR3 loop is CASSTGLAGVKDNEQFF. In nucleotides, the CDR3 is TGTGCCAGCAGTACGGGACTAGCGGGGGTAAAAGACAATGAGCAGTTCTTC.

The rearrangement joins TRBV7-9 to TRBJ2-1, with 11 nucleotides matching TRBD2. This CDR3 contains 14 residues. The germline CDR1 and CDR2 sequences are SEHNR and FQNEAQ (reference sequence). V lost 7 bases, J lost 6 bases, and 5 bases stayed unmatched. DNA for the CDR3: TGTGCCAGCATCCCTAGCGGGAGGCCCAATGAGCAGTTCTTC. Protein product: CASIPSGRPNEQFF.

V is TRBV9 and J is TRBJ2-2; TRBD1 matches at 8 bases. The CDR3 loop spans 16 amino acids. Trimming at V came to 3 bases and at J to 4 bases, leaving 8 bases not matched to a gene. Germline CDR1 is SGDLS and CDR2 is YYNGEE. This chain's CDR3 is CASSARGQGGTGELFF. The CDR3, as DNA: TGTGCCAGCAGCGCCAGAGGACAGGGAGGCACCGGGGAGCTGTTTTTT.

This chain uses TRBV15 with TRBJ2-5; D assignment may be TRBD1 or TRBD2 (6 bases each). Germline V gives CDR1 LNHNV, CDR2 YYDKDF (reference sequence). Trimming removed 5 bases from V and 4 bases from J, with 11 bases in between. This CDR3 is built from 13 residues. In DNA form, the CDR3 reads TGTGCCACCAGCGGAGGGGGAGGAGAGACCCAGTACTTC. Encoded protein: CATSGGGGETQYF.

V usage is TRBV5-1 and J usage is TRBJ1-2; D call uncertain. Germline values: CDR1 SGHRS, CDR2 YFSETQ. The CDR3 runs 14 residues. Trimming stripped 4 bases from V and 7 bases from J, with 17 bases between. The DNA for the CDR3 is TGCGCCAGCAGCCCGGTCCCGAGTGACGGTGGCTACACCTTC. It is translated as CASSPVPSDGGYTF.

The chain has TRBV28 and TRBJ2-1; possible D gene TRBD2, 5 bases. CDR1 is MDHEN and CDR2 is SYDVKM in the germline V gene. The CDR3 runs 14 residues. The germline V and J ends were trimmed by 7 bases and 4 bases, with 14 bases remaining between them. CDR3 sequence reads: CASTPRETYNEQFF. The CDR3 DNA reads TGTGCCAGCACACCCCGGGAAACTTACAATGAGCAGTTCTTC.

This rearrangement joins TRBV14 to TRBJ2-7, with D perhaps being TRBD1 or TRBD2 (6 bases each). CDR3 length equals 17 residues. The germline V gene encodes CDR1 SGHDN and CDR2 FVKESK. The V and J ends lost 1 base and 1 base respectively, with 17 bases between them. This CDR3 reads CASSQVGGRGRSYEQYF. CDR3 nucleotides: TGTGCCAGCAGCCAAGTCGGGGGCAGGGGACGTTCCTACGAGCAGTACTTC.

This clone showed up just once. The rearrangement joins TRBV5-5 to TRBJ2-2; perhaps TRBD1 as D (6 bases). In germline, CDR1 is SGHKS, CDR2 YYEKEE (reference sequence). V dropped 5 bases and J dropped 6 bases, with 23 bases sitting between them. The CDR3 contains 17 residues. CDR3 nucleotides: TGTGCCAGCAGGGGCGACAGGCTCAACGGAGTGGCCGGGGAGCTGTTTTTT. Translated: CASRGDRLNGVAGELFF.

Notes on this clone: At one boundary the junction diverges from the germline segment, which might be a read error. This chain's CDR3 is CASSLGSRLAGGALF. DNA for the CDR3: TGTGCCAGCAGCCTGGGGAGCCGACTAGCGGGCGGGGCGCTCTTC. The chain joins TRBV28 to TRBJ2-1, with 10 bases lining up with TRBD2. The germline V gene has CDR1 MDHEN and CDR2 SYDVKM. The CDR3 contains 15 residues.

This sequence joins TRBV6-5 and TRBJ2-1; either TRBD1 or TRBD2 may fit D (5 bases each). CDR3 size: 14 residues. Trimming shortened V by 5 bases and J by 6 bases, and 14 bases separated the two germline ends. Germline CDR1 and CDR2: MNHEY and SVGAGI. The CDR3 loop reads CASSGRDQGNEQFF. The CDR3, as DNA: TGTGCCAGCAGTGGCCGGGACCAGGGCAATGAGCAGTTCTTC.

This chain uses TRBV7-3 with TRBJ2-5; perhaps TRBD1 as D (6 bases). The germline V gene encodes CDR1 SGHTA and CDR2 FQGTGA. Trimming shortened V by 5 bases and J by 3 bases, and 13 bases separated the two germline ends. The CDR3 runs to 14 residues. This CDR3 reads CASSMTGGEETQYF. The CDR3 region has the DNA TGTGCCAGCAGCATGACAGGAGGCGAAGAGACCCAGTACTTC.

This clone has just one count. The chain employs TRBV28 and TRBJ1-2; D gene uncertain. V was shortened by 3 bases and J by 2 bases, with 13 bases between the two germline ends. This CDR3 has 15 residues. Germline V CDR1 and CDR2: MDHEN, SYDVKM. CDR3 protein: CASSFNWPLNYGYTF. CDR3 nucleotide sequence: TGTGCCAGCAGTTTTAATTGGCCCCTGAACTATGGCTACACCTTC.

This clone appeared a single time. J is TRBJ1-5 and V is TRBV27; 8 positions agree with TRBD1. With V trimmed by 0 bases and J by 6 bases, 4 bases remained unmatched. The CDR3 has 15 residues. Germline CDR1 reads MNHEY; CDR2 reads SMNVEV (reference sequence). CDR3 nucleotides: TGTGCCAGCAGTTTATCCAGGGGGCGCTTTCAGCCCCAGCATTTT. It is translated as CASSLSRGRFQPQHF.

The V and J genes are TRBV4-2 and TRBJ1-2; D is uncertain. The germline V and J ends were trimmed by 0 bases and 0 bases, with 11 bases remaining between them. This CDR3 is 16 amino acids long. In germline, CDR1 is LGHNA, CDR2 YNFKEQ. The CDR3 nucleotides read TGTGCCAGCAGCCAAGATCGATCGAACACTAACTATGGCTACACCTTC. It codes for CASSQDRSNTNYGYTF.

V and J are TRBV10-3 and TRBJ2-2, with D possibly called TRBD1 or TRBD2 (5 bases each). The CDR3 is 15 amino acids. The germline V gene has CDR1 ENHRY and CDR2 SYGVKD. V shed 3 bases and J shed 6 bases, with 14 bases lying between them. The CDR3 protein is CAISDSGPVAGELFF. CDR3 sequence (DNA): TGTGCCATCAGTGATTCGGGACCCGTAGCCGGGGAGCTGTTTTTT.

The V call is TRBV27, the J call TRBJ2-3; no clear D. V lost 1 base and J 2 bases, leaving 10 bases between the germline ends. The V gene's germline CDR1 is MNHEY and CDR2 SMNVEV (reference sequence). This CDR3 comprises 15 residues. The CDR3 sequence: CASSLLREYTDTQYF. For the CDR3, the DNA is TGTGCCAGCAGTTTATTGAGAGAGTACACAGATACGCAGTATTTT.

This clone was seen a single time. Within the sample, other DNA sequences also encode this same CDR3. J is TRBJ2-3 and V is TRBV7-3; 11 positions match TRBD2. V dropped 3 bases and J dropped 5; count of bases not matched to a gene: 1. The CDR3 sequence is 14 residues long. Germline assignment: CDR1 SGHTA and CDR2 FQGTGA. As DNA, the CDR3 is TGTGCCAGCAGCTTGGGGACTAGCGGAGATACGCAGTATTTT. As protein: CASSLGTSGDTQYF.

The genes are TRBV6-5 and TRBJ1-5, with 9 bases matching TRBD1. CDR1 is MNHEY, CDR2 SVGAGI, per germline. V was clipped by 6 bases and J by 6 bases; unmatched bases: 6. The CDR3 has 14 residues. The CDR3 loop is CASSRTGDGQPQHF. The CDR3 region has the DNA TGTGCCAGCAGCCGGACAGGGGATGGTCAGCCCCAGCATTTT.

The chain joins TRBV14 to TRBJ2-2, with TRBD2 identical over 14 bases. The CDR3 covers 18 residues. The V gene's germline CDR1 is SGHDN and CDR2 FVKESK. J lost 4 bases, V lost 4 bases, and 8 bases had no gene match. For the CDR3, the DNA is TGTGCCAGCAGCCCTGGGACTAGCGGGAGCGTAATCACCGGGGAGCTGTTTTTT. Encoded protein: CASSPGTSGSVITGELFF. The full variable domain, with the rest looked up from reference TRBV14 and TRBJ2-2, is EAGVTQFPSHSVIEKGQTVTLRCDPISGHDNLYWYRRVMGKEIKFLLHFVKESKQDESGMPNNRFLAERTGGTYSTLKVQPAELEDSGVYFCASSPGTSGSVITGELFFGEGSRLTVL.

The V call is TRBV5-4, the J call TRBJ2-2; TRBD2 is a possible D gene (6 bases). Germline V gene sequence: CDR1 SGHNT, CDR2 YYREEE (reference sequence). V shed 0 bases and J shed 3 bases, with 12 bases lying between them. The CDR3 totals 16 residues. The DNA for the CDR3 is TGTGCCAGCAGCTTGGGTCTCTCTAGCGACACCGGGGAGCTGTTTTTT. Translation gives CASSLGLSSDTGELFF.

The genes are TRBV7-2 and TRBJ2-6; D unclear. The CDR3 has 15 residues. From germline, CDR1 is SGHTA and CDR2 FQGNSA. Trimming removed 4 bases at V and 0 bases at J, with 7 bases between. CDR3 amino acids: CASSSQFSGANVLTF. As DNA, the CDR3 is TGTGCCAGCAGCTCCCAGTTCTCTGGGGCCAACGTCCTGACTTTC.

V gene TRBV29-1 combines with J gene TRBJ2-3; the D gene is possibly TRBD1 (5 bases). V lost 4 bases and J lost 2, with 13 bases in between. The CDR3 contains 14 residues. Germline CDR1 reads SQVTM; CDR2 reads ANQGSEA. Written as DNA, the CDR3 is TGCAGCGTTGTATCAGGGTACCCCACAGATACGCAGTATTTT. This gives the protein CSVVSGYPTDTQYF.

The rearrangement links TRBV6-4 to TRBJ2-1; 10 positions agree with TRBD1. Losses at the gene ends were 3 bases for V and 8 bases for J; bases not matched to a gene: 7. The CDR3 spans 15 residues. In germline, CDR1 is MRHNA, CDR2 SNTAGT. CDR3 bases: TGTGCCAGCAGTGAGCGGACAGGGGGTTTCTATGAGCAGTTCTTC. This codes for CASSERTGGFYEQFF.